Reported below is one T cell receptor (beta chain). The data stem from a study of control samples from healthy donors and cancer patients. The CDR3 has 16 amino acids. The ends were cut back, 1 base at V and 2 bases at J, with 12 bases in the middle. Germline V lookup: CDR1 SSHAT, CDR2 FNYEAQ (reference sequence). TCRdb's copy holds only in-frame clones and misses some; the assay was immunoSEQ multiplex PCR. This sample has 120,000 or so clones, with approximately 90% found just once. The sequenced material came from blood. The receptor comes from a man younger than 30 in good health. V gene TRBV7-7 combines with J gene TRBJ2-1; D is possibly TRBD1 (5 bases). CDR3 protein: CASSLELGQAYNEQFF. The CDR3 DNA sequence: TGTGCCAGCAGCTTAGAGTTGGGGCAGGCCTACAATGAGCAGTTCTTC.